Listed here are 14 T cell receptor beta chains from one sample, sequenced in a study of T cell responses to AZD1222 COVID-19 vaccine. Some clones are missing from TCRdb's copy, which holds only in-frame ones; the method was immunoSEQ multiplex PCR. The data hold about 100,000 clones, with about nine tenths observed a single time. The starting material was peripheral blood, obtained on day 0 of AZD1222 vaccination. Receptors were obtained from an adult in good health.

The rearrangement uses TRBV6-2 or TRBV6-3 and TRBJ2-3; TRBD2 might be the D (6 bases). Looked up from germline, CDR1 is MNHEY and CDR2 is SVGEGT. V was trimmed by 2 bases and J by 5 bases, leaving 20 bases between them. The CDR3 loop spans 17 amino acids. CDR3 in DNA: TGTGCCAGCAGTTACCCCTATCTGGAGGGAGACCAAGATACGCAGTATTTT. Encoded protein: CASSYPYLEGDQDTQYF.

The CDR3 loop reads CASSVGSLDVGETQYF. The CDR3 region has the DNA TGTGCCAGCAGCGTAGGTAGCCTAGATGTTGGAGAGACCCAGTACTTC. The V gene is TRBV9, the J gene TRBJ2-5; D not resolved. The germline V gene encodes CDR1 SGDLS and CDR2 YYNGEE. This CDR3 has 16 residues. The V and J ends lost 0 bases and 4 bases respectively, with 16 bases between them.

In the case of this clone: At the DNA level, this CDR3 is encoded by other sequences in the same sample as well. CDR3: CASSLVGGNTEAFF. The CDR3 nucleotides are TGCGCCAGCAGCTTGGTGGGGGGGAACACTGAAGCTTTCTTT. The chain has TRBV5-1 and TRBJ1-1; perhaps TRBD1 as D (5 bases). V lost 0 bases, J lost 1 base, and 7 bases lay in between. In germline, CDR1 is SGHRS, CDR2 YFSETQ. The CDR3 sequence is 14 residues long.

This clone was seen more than once but under ten times. CDR3 sequence (DNA): TGCGCCAGCAGCCAAGCGGCGGGACAGCAAGAGACCCAGTACTTC. Amino acid sequence: CASSQAAGQQETQYF. The chain carries TRBV4-1 and TRBJ2-5; D possibly corresponds to TRBD1 (7 bases). The CDR3 length is 15 residues. Germline CDR1 MGHRA, CDR2 YSYEKL. The germline V and J ends were trimmed by 1 base and 2 bases, with 11 bases remaining between them.

The chain combines TRBV27 with TRBJ2-6; D is undetermined. The germline gives CDR1 MNHEY, CDR2 SMNVEV (reference sequence). V was clipped by 6 bases and J by 1 base, with 7 bases between them. CDR3 length: 14 amino acids. The CDR3 region is CASSYRSGANVLTF. CDR3 DNA: TGTGCCAGCAGCTACCGGTCTGGGGCCAACGTCCTGACTTTC. Complete variable domain (other parts from reference TRBV27 and TRBJ2-6): EAQVTQNPRYLITVTGKKLTVTCSQNMNHEYMSWYRQDPGLGLRQIYYSMNVEVTDKGDVPEGYKVSRKEKRNFPLILESPSPNQTSLYFCASSYRSGANVLTFGAGSRLTVL.

J is TRBJ2-1 and V is TRBV28, with TRBD2 identical over 8 bases. V gave up 1 base and J gave up 7 bases; unmatched junction bases: 9. The CDR3 is 16 amino acids. CDR1 and CDR2 from the germline V gene are MDHEN and SYDVKM. CDR3: CASSLLESGGPNEQFF. DNA for the CDR3: TGTGCCAGCAGTTTATTAGAGTCGGGAGGGCCAAATGAGCAGTTCTTC.

This chain connects TRBV5-1 to TRBJ2-1; 9 bases line up with TRBD2. The V segment lost 6 bases and the J segment 8 bases; nucleotides outside the gene matches: 12. CDR1 is SGHRS, CDR2 YFSETQ, per germline. The CDR3 contains 15 residues. In DNA form, the CDR3 reads TGCGCCAGCACCTCCCAAGCGGGAGGTGTTGATGAGCAGTTCTTC. This codes for CASTSQAGGVDEQFF. The entire variable domain, with the rest obtained from reference TRBV5-1 and TRBJ2-1, is as follows: KAGVTQTPRYLIKTRGQQVTLSCSPISGHRSVSWYQQTPGQGLQFLFEYFSETQRNKGNFPGRFSGRQFSNSRSEMNVSTLELGDSALYLCASTSQAGGVDEQFFGPGTRLTVL.

This chain links TRBV5-4 with TRBJ2-1; D is unclear. Germline V gives CDR1 SGHNT, CDR2 YYREEE (reference sequence). CDR3 length: 16 residues. V lost 4 bases to trimming and J lost 2 bases, with 16 bases between them. The CDR3 sequence: CASSPGTGGPYNEQFF. The DNA for the CDR3 is TGTGCCAGCAGCCCGGGTACCGGTGGTCCCTACAATGAGCAGTTCTTC.

This sequence joins TRBV20-1 and TRBJ1-5, with D unclear. There are 11 residues in the CDR3. Per germline, CDR1 DFQATT and CDR2 SNEGSKA (reference sequence). The V gene lost 7 bases and the J gene lost 6 bases, with 10 bases spanning the gap. The CDR3 sequence is CSGRWSQPQHF. In DNA form, the CDR3 reads TGCAGTGGGAGGTGGAGTCAGCCCCAGCATTTT.

The gene calls are TRBV11-2 and TRBJ1-2; D is undetermined. Germline V lookup: CDR1 SGHAT, CDR2 FQNNGV. The CDR3 is 15 residues long. The V gene lost 3 bases and the J gene lost 1 base, with 12 bases spanning the gap. CDR3 DNA: TGTGCCAGCAGCTTCCGGCCCTGGGGTAACTATGGCTACACCTTC. Amino acids: CASSFRPWGNYGYTF.

The genes are TRBV7-9 and TRBJ1-1; D may be TRBD1 (5 bases). CDR1 SEHNR and CDR2 FQNEAQ come from the germline V gene (reference sequence). V dropped 5 bases and J dropped 3 bases, with 25 bases sitting between them. The CDR3 is 18 residues long. The DNA of the CDR3 is TGTGCCAGCAGCCCGGCTATCGGGTCAGGGAGGATTGACACTGAAGCTTTCTTT. The encoded protein is CASSPAIGSGRIDTEAFF.

The chain is built from TRBV28 and TRBJ2-7; no definite D call. The V gene's germline CDR1 is MDHEN and CDR2 SYDVKM. This CDR3 comprises 12 residues. Between the trimmed V and J ends, which lost 5 bases and 9 bases, there was a span of 14 bases. Written as DNA, the CDR3 is TGTGCCAGCAGTACCGGATCCCGAGGGCAGTACTTC. Translated, it gives CASSTGSRGQYF.

The V and J genes are TRBV10-2 and TRBJ1-2; D remains ambiguous. V shed 3 bases and J shed 7 bases, with 9 bases lying between them. The CDR3 is 12 residues long. CDR1 is WSHSY and CDR2 is SAAADI in the germline V gene. The CDR3 reads CASSERAIGYTF. CDR3 in DNA: TGCGCCAGCAGTGAAAGGGCGATTGGCTACACCTTC.

The gene calls are TRBV3-1 (or the pseudogene TRBV3-2) and TRBJ2-7; maybe TRBD2 (6 bases). Germline-derived CDR1 and CDR2 are LGHDT and YNNKEL (reference sequence). The CDR3 has 16 residues. V shed 0 bases and J shed 3 bases, with 15 bases lying between them. CDR3: CASSQDPAGSSYEQYF. The DNA of the CDR3 is TGTGCCAGCAGCCAAGATCCGGCGGGGAGTAGCTACGAGCAGTACTTC.